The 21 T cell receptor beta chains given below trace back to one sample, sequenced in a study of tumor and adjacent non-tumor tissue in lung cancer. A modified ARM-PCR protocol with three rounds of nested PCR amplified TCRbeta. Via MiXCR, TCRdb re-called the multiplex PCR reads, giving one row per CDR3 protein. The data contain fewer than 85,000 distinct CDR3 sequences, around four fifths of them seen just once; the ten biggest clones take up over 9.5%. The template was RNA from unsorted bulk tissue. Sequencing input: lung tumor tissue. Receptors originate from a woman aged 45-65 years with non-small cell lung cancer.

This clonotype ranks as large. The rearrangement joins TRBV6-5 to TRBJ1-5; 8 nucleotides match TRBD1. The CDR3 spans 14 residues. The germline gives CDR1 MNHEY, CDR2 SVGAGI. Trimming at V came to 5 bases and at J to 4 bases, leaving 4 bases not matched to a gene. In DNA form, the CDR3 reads TGTGCCAGCAGTACCGGACAGGGAAATCAGCCCCAGCATTTT. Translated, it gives CASSTGQGNQPQHF.

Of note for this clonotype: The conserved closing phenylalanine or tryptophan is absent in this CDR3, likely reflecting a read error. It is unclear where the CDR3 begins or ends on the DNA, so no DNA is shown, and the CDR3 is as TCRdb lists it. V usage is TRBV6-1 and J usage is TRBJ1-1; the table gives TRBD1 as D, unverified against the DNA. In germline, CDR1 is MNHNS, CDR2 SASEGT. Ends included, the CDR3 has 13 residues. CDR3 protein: CASRGGTPSEAYS.

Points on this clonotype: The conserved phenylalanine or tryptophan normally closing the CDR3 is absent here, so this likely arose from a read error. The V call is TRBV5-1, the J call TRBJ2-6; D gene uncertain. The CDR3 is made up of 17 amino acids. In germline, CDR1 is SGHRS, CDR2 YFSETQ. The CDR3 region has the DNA TGTGCCAGCAGCTTGGAGTATGGTGGGATTGGGGCCAACGTCCTGACTCTC. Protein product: CASSLEYGGIGANVLTL.

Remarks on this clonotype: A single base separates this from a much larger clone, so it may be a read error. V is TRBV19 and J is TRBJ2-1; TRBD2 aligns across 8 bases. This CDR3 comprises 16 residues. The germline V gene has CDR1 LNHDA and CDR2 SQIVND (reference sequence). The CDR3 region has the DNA TGTGTCAGTATTCCACGGGAGGGGATGAGCTACAATGAGCAGTTCTTC. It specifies CVSIPREGMSYNEQFF.

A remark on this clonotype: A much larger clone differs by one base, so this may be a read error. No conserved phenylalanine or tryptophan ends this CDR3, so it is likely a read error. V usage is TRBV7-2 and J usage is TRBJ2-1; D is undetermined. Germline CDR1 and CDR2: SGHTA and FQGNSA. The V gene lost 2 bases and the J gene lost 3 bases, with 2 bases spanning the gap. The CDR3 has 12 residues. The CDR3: CASSLYYNEQFL. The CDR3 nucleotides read TGTGCCAGCAGCTTATACTACAATGAGCAGTTCTTA.

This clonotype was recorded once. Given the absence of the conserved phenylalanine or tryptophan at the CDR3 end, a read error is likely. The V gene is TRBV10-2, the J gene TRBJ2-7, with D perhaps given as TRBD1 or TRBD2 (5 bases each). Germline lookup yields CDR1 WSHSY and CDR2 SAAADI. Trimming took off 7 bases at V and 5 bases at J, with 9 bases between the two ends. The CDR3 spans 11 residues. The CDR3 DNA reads TGCGCCAGCAATGGGGGTAACGAGCAGTACTCC. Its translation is CASNGGNEQYS.

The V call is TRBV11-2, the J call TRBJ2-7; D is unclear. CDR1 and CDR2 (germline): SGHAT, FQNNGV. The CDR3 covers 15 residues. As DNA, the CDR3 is TGTGCAACCGCGGAGTTGGTAGTGGGAAAATACGAGCAGTACTTC. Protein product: CATAELVVGKYEQYF.

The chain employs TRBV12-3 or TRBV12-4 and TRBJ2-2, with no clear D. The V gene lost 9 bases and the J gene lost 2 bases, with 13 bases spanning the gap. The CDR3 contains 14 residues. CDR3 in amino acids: CARKRGRNTGELFF. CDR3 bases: TGTGCCAGGAAAAGAGGCAGAAACACCGGGGAGCTGTTTTTT.

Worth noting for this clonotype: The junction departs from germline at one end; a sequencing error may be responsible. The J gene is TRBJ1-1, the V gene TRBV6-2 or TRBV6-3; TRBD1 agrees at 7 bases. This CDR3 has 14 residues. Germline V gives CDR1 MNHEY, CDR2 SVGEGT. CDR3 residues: CASRSTGMDTEALF. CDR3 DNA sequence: TGTGCCAGCAGATCGACAGGGATGGACACTGAAGCTCTCTTT.

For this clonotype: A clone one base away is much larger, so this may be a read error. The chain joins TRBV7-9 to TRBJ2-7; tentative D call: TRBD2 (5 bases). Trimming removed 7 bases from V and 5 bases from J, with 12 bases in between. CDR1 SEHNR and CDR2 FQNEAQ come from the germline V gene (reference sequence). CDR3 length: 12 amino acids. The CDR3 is CASNSGVNEQYF. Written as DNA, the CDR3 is TGTGCCAGCAACTCCGGGGTTAACGAGCAGTACTTC.

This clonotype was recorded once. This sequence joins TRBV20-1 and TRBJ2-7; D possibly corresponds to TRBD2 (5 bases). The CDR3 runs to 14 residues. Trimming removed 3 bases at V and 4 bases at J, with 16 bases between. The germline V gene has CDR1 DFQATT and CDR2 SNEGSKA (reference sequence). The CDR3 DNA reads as TGCAGTGCTAGTCTAGTGGGAGAGCGTTACGAGCAGTACTTC. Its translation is CSASLVGERYEQYF.

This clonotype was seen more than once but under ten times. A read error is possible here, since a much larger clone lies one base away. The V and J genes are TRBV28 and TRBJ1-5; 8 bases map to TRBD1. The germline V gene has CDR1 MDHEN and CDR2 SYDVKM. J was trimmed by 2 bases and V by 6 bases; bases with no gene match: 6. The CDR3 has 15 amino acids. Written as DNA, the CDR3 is TGTGCCAGCAGCGAAATGACAGGGGGCAATCAGCCCCAGCATTTT. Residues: CASSEMTGGNQPQHF. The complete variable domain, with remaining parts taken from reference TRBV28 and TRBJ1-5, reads DVKVTQSSRYLVKRTGEKVFLECVQDMDHENMFWYRQDPGLGLRLIYFSYDVKMKEKGDIPEGYSVSREKKERFSLILESASTNQTSMYLCASSEMTGGNQPQHFGDGTRLSIL.

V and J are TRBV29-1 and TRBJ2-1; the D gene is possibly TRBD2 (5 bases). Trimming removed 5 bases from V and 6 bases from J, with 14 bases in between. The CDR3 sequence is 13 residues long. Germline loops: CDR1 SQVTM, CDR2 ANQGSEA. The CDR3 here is CSVLSGRSNEQFF. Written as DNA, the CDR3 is TGCAGCGTTCTGAGTGGGAGAAGCAATGAGCAGTTCTTC.

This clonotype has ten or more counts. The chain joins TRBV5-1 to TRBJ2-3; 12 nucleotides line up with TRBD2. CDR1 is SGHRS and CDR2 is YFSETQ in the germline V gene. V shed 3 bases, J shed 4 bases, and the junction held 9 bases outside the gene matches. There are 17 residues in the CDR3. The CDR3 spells CASSSGLAGKEPDTQYF. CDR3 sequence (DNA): TGCGCCAGCAGCTCCGGACTAGCGGGGAAGGAGCCAGATACGCAGTATTTT.

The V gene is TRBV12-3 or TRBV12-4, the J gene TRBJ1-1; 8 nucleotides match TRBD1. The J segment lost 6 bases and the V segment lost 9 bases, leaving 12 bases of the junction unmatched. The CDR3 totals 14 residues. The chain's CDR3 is CASRYRGIDSEAFF. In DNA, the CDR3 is TGTGCCAGTAGGTACAGGGGGATTGACTCTGAAGCTTTCTTT.

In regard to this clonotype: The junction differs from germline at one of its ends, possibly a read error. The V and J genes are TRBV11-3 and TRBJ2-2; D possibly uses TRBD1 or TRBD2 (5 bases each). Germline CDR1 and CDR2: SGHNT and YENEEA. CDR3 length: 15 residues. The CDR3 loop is CARTFTREFPGELFF. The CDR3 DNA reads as TGTGCCAGAACCTTTACCAGGGAATTCCCCGGGGAGCTTTTTTTT.

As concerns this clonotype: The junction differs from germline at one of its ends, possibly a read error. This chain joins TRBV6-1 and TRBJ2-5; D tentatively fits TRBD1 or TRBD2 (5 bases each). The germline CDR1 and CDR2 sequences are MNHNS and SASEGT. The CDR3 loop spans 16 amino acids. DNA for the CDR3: TGTGTCAGCGTCCCGTTTGACAGCGGCAACCAAGAGACCCAGTACTTC. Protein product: CVSVPFDSGNQETQYF.

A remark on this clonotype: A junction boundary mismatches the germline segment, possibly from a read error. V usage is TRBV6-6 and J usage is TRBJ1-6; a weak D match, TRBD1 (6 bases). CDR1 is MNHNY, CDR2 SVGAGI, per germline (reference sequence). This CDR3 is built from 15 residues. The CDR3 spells CASSSPVQGNLPLHF. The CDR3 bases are TGTGCCAGCAGTTCTCCGGTTCAGGGGAATTTACCCCTCCACTTT.

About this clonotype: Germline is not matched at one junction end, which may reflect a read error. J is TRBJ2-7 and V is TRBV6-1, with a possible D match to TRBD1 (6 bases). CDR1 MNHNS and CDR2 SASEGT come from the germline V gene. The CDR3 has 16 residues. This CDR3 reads CPSSDDVRGWSYEQYF. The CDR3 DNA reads TGTCCCAGCAGTGATGATGTGAGGGGGTGGTCCTACGAGCAGTACTTC.

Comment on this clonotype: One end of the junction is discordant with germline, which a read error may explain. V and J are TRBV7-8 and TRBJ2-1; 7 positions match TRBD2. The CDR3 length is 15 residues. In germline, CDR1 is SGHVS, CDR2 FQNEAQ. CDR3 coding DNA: TGTGCCAGCAGCTCCCAACTAGCGTCCTACAATGTGCAGTTCTTC. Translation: CASSSQLASYNVQFF.

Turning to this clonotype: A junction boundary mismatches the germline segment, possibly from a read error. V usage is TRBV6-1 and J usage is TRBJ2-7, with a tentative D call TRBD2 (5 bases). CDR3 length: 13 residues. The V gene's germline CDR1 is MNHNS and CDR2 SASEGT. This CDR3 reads CASSSDKPYEQYF. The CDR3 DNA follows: TGTGCTAGCAGTAGCGACAAACCTTACGAGCAGTACTTC.